This T cell receptor beta chain was captured by sequencing in a study of blood T cell repertoires in COVID-19. Study-level background: T cells, B-cell-depleted T cells, or PBMCs provided the cDNA or gDNA that served as material.

Measured with immunoSEQ multiplex PCR; TCRdb has only the in-frame clones, and not every one. Here the sample spans some 300,000 clones, around nine tenths being singletons. This CDR3 region has 16 residues. The V and J ends lost 0 bases and 4 bases respectively, with 18 bases between them. Germline CDR1 and CDR2: GTSNPN and SVGIG (reference sequence). This clone was seen once. This TCR was recovered from a woman between 40 and 55 years old who had recovered from COVID-19. Material: PBMCs or T cells enriched from blood (not recorded which). This rearrangement joins TRBV30 to TRBJ1-2, with a possible D match to TRBD1 (5 bases). The CDR3 DNA follows: TGTGCCTGGAGTGTAGGGGTAGCGGGAAGCGGCTATGGCTACACCTTC. Protein product: CAWSVGVAGSGYGYTF. The full variable domain, its missing parts supplied by reference TRBV30 and TRBJ1-2, is SQTIHQWPATLVQPVGSPLSLECTVEGTSNPNLYWYRQAAGRGLQLLFYSVGIGQISSEVPQNLSASRPQDRQFILSSKKLLLSDSGFYLCAWSVGVAGSGYGYTFGSGTRLTVV.